Sequencing of this T cell receptor (beta chain) was carried out in a study of cytomegalovirus exposure and HLA in healthy donors. In the case of this clone: Its antigen is not known.

V was trimmed by 2 bases and J by 0 bases, leaving 9 bases between them. From germline, CDR1 is SEHNR and CDR2 FQNEAQ (reference sequence). The CDR3 spans 15 residues. Using immunoSEQ multiplex PCR, the repertoire was profiled, and TCRdb retains in-frame clones only, with some absent. Of 80,000 to 100,000 clones listed, around 88% are singletons. Study-wide results and limits: According to the study, roughly 160 TCR beta chains were cytomegalovirus-associated. Most TCR sequences proved rare, with some public TCRs found in many donors.

This chain connects TRBV7-9 to TRBJ2-3, with D hard to call. Sequencing used PBMCs. The receptor was isolated from a woman in her twenties or thirties in good health and CMV-seronegative. The CDR3 region is CASSLSGLSTDTQYF. The DNA of the CDR3 is TGTGCCAGCAGCTTATCCGGGTTGAGCACAGATACGCAGTATTTT.